A selection of T cell receptor beta chains follows, all from one sample in a study of T cells after yellow fever vaccination. From the 5' RACE reads, TCRdb called clonotypes with MiXCR, one entry per CDR3 protein. The profile shows 45,000 to 75,000 distinct CDR3 sequences, approximately 6% of them singletons. Material: PBMCs, either bulk or a sorted T-cell subset (CD4+, CD8+, memory, or dextramer-sorted; not recorded which), obtained on the day of the yellow fever booster vaccination. The receptors derive from a man younger than 30 who received the YFV17D yellow fever vaccine. Each CDR3 is given with its conserved first and last residue. The order of the fields is clone size, J gene, V gene, CDR3 length, D gene, CDR3 protein, CDR3 DNA. A D gene is named only where the DNA matches it firmly. Rows give clone size only sometimes, using once, few, many, or a class for an expanded clone.

few | TRBJ2-2 | TRBV11-2 | 12 | - | CASSPWDGELFF | TGTGCCAGCAGCCCCTGGGACGGGGAGCTGTTTTTT
many | TRBJ1-5 | TRBV4-1 | 15 | - | CASSQVPSSNQPQHF | TGCGCCAGCAGCCAAGTTCCCAGTAGCAATCAGCCCCAGCATTTT
many | TRBJ2-3 | TRBV5-1 | 14 | TRBD2 | CASSLRGVLNTQYF | TGCGCCAGCAGCCTACGGGGGGTCCTGAATACGCAGTATTTT
- | TRBJ2-7 | TRBV5-1 | 17 | - | CASSLDPRAGKTLEQYF | TGCGCCAGCAGCTTGGACCCTCGCGCAGGGAAAACGCTTGAGCAGTACTTC
few | TRBJ1-2 | TRBV6-2/TRBV6-3 | 14 | - | CASTSRQVIYGYTF | TGTGCCAGCACTTCCCGACAGGTGATCTATGGCTACACCTTC
few | TRBJ1-1 | TRBV5-1 | 15 | - | CASSDPTPANTEAFF | TGCGCCAGTTCCGACCCCACCCCCGCGAACACTGAAGCTTTCTTT
many | TRBJ2-1 | TRBV5-1 | 17 | TRBD2 | CASSLGLASGILGEQFF | TGCGCCAGCAGCTTGGGATTGGCTAGCGGGATCTTAGGTGAGCAGTTCTTC
few | TRBJ1-5 | TRBV27 | 13 | - | CASGQGINQPQHF | TGTGCCAGCGGCCAGGGAATCAATCAGCCCCAGCATTTT
many | TRBJ1-5 | TRBV24-1 | 13 | - | CATSPGSDQPQHF | TGTGCCACCAGCCCCGGGAGTGATCAGCCCCAGCATTTT
- | TRBJ2-1 | TRBV5-4 | 14 | TRBD2 | CASSSESSGGEQFF | TGTGCCAGCAGCTCGGAATCTAGCGGGGGGGAGCAGTTCTTC
many | TRBJ2-2 | TRBV6-5 | 16 | TRBD1 | CASTLLAGGMAGELFF | TGTGCCAGCACCCTACTAGCAGGGGGCATGGCCGGGGAGCTGTTTTTT
many | TRBJ2-5 | TRBV20-1 | 14 | - | CSAGRTRTRETQYF | TGCAGTGCAGGCCGTACCAGAACCCGAGAGACCCAGTACTTC
many | TRBJ1-2 | TRBV6-5 | 16 | - | CASSYSRVGAGGGYTF | TGTGCCAGCAGTTACTCGAGAGTGGGGGCTGGGGGTGGCTACACCTTC
many | TRBJ2-5 | TRBV4-1 | 14 | - | CASSQDGSQETQYF | TGCGCCAGCAGCCAAGACGGATCTCAAGAGACCCAGTACTTC
- | TRBJ1-5 | TRBV12-3/TRBV12-4 | 14 | - | CASSFLSDRQPQHF | TGTGCCAGCAGTTTTCTGTCTGATAGACAGCCCCAGCATTTT
- | TRBJ2-2 | TRBV6-5 | 16 | TRBD1 | CASSYGTGGHTGGLFF | TGTGCCAGCAGTTACGGCACAGGGGGTCACACCGGGGGGCTGTTTTTT
- | TRBJ1-1 | TRBV18 | 13 | - | CASHREVMAEAFF | TGTGCCAGCCACCGGGAGGTGATGGCTGAAGCTTTCTTT
many | TRBJ1-2 | TRBV29-1 | 13 | - | CSVAPSSDYGYTF | TGCAGCGTGGCGCCAAGTTCCGACTATGGCTACACCTTC
many | TRBJ1-5 | TRBV7-9 | 14 | - | CASGGAGQNQPQHF | TGTGCCAGCGGGGGGGCAGGGCAGAATCAGCCCCAGCATTTT
many | TRBJ2-7 | TRBV20-1 | 14 | - | CSARGGGRIDEQYF | TGCAGTGCTAGAGGGGGGGGCAGAATCGACGAGCAGTACTTC
few | TRBJ1-5 | TRBV30 | 13 | TRBD1 | CAWSRDSDQPQHF | TGTGCCTGGAGTCGGGACAGCGATCAGCCCCAGCATTTT
many | TRBJ1-1 | TRBV29-1 | 10 | - | CSAADPEAFF | TGCAGCGCCGCCGACCCTGAAGCTTTCTTT
many | TRBJ1-1 | TRBV20-1 | 14 | - | CSATKDGPTTEAFF | TGCAGTGCTACGAAGGACGGACCGACCACTGAAGCTTTCTTT
- | TRBJ1-3 | TRBV12-3/TRBV12-4 | 15 | - | CASTLDGNSGNTIYF | TGTGCCAGCACTCTAGACGGGAACTCTGGAAACACCATATATTTT
- | TRBJ2-5 | TRBV6-2/TRBV6-3 | 12 | - | CASSYARETQYF | TGTGCCAGCAGTTACGCTCGGGAGACCCAGTACTTC
- | TRBJ1-5 | TRBV12-3/TRBV12-4 | 15 | - | CASSLLGAVGQPQHF | TGTGCCAGCAGTTTACTGGGTGCAGTTGGTCAGCCCCAGCATTTT
few | TRBJ2-7 | TRBV5-4 | 14 | - | CASSSWDSAYEQYF | TGTGCCAGCAGCTCGTGGGACTCAGCCTACGAGCAGTACTTC
few | TRBJ2-4 | TRBV7-8 | 14 | TRBD1 | CASSPPGGGDIQYF | TGTGCCAGCAGCCCTCCAGGGGGCGGGGACATTCAGTACTTC
few | TRBJ2-6 | TRBV12-3/TRBV12-4 | 17 | TRBD1 | CASSRKWDSSGANVLTF | TGTGCCAGCAGCCGGAAATGGGACAGCTCTGGGGCCAACGTCCTGACTTTC
many | TRBJ1-4 | TRBV7-9 | 13 | - | CASSLPLDEKLFF | TGTGCCAGCAGCTTGCCGCTTGATGAAAAACTGTTTTTT
many | TRBJ1-1 | TRBV7-3 | 15 | - | CASSLWGGGRTEAFF | TGTGCCAGCAGCTTATGGGGTGGGGGAAGGACTGAAGCTTTCTTT
many | TRBJ1-2 | TRBV10-3 | 16 | - | CAISGLETDIIYGYTF | TGTGCCATCAGTGGCTTGGAAACAGATATCATCTATGGCTACACCTTC
many | TRBJ2-3 | TRBV12-3/TRBV12-4 | 12 | - | CASSSLRNTQYF | TGTGCCAGCAGTTCCCTACGGAATACGCAGTATTTT
- | TRBJ2-1 | TRBV7-3 | 15 | TRBD2 | CASSLRGGSYNEQFF | TGTGCCAGCAGCCTCCGCGGGGGATCCTACAATGAGCAGTTCTTC
many | TRBJ2-2 | TRBV12-3/TRBV12-4 | 17 | TRBD2 | CASSFGTSGPLTGELFF | TGTGCCAGCAGTTTTGGGACTAGCGGTCCTCTAACCGGGGAGCTGTTTTTT
many | TRBJ1-1 | TRBV28 | 11 | - | CASRGSGLTFF | TGTGCCAGCCGGGGGTCAGGGTTGACTTTCTTT
few | TRBJ1-5 | TRBV18 | 13 | - | CASGPIGGQPQHF | TGTGCCAGCGGACCGATCGGGGGGCAGCCCCAGCATTTT
few | TRBJ2-7 | TRBV29-1 | 12 | - | CSVADGTYEQYF | TGCAGCGTCGCGGACGGAACCTACGAGCAGTACTTC
many | TRBJ2-3 | TRBV4-1 | 15 | - | CASRRSVASTDTQYF | TGCGCCAGCAGACGAAGCGTTGCTAGCACAGATACGCAGTATTTT
many | TRBJ1-1 | TRBV29-1 | 12 | - | CSVDIRNTEAFF | TGCAGCGTGGATATAAGGAACACTGAAGCTTTCTTT
many | TRBJ2-1 | TRBV4-2 | 16 | - | CASSQDGIEGNNEQFF | TGTGCCAGCAGCCAAGATGGCATAGAAGGGAACAATGAGCAGTTCTTC
many | TRBJ2-1 | TRBV4-3 | 16 | TRBD2 | CASSQVSGGPGHEQFF | TGCGCCAGCAGCCAAGTGTCGGGGGGGCCGGGTCATGAGCAGTTCTTC
few | TRBJ2-1 | TRBV24-1 | 18 | TRBD2 | CATSEPPSGGAFSNEQFF | TGTGCCACCAGTGAGCCCCCTAGCGGGGGGGCTTTCTCCAATGAGCAGTTCTTC
many | TRBJ2-6 | TRBV11-2 | 16 | - | CASSLVGQSGANVLTF | TGTGCCAGCAGCTTAGTGGGTCAGTCTGGGGCCAACGTCCTGACTTTC
once | TRBJ1-2 | TRBV6-5 | 13 | - | CASSQGPTLGYTF | TGTGCCAGCAGCCAAGGACCCACCCTTGGCTACACCTTC
many | TRBJ2-5 | TRBV10-1 | 16 | - | CASSESSGWPSETQYF | TGCGCCAGCAGTGAGTCGTCAGGGTGGCCCTCGGAGACCCAGTACTTC
few | TRBJ2-2 | TRBV20-1 | 16 | TRBD1 | CSAPRRGQGLFGELFF | TGCAGTGCTCCTCGACGTGGACAGGGTTTATTCGGGGAGCTGTTTTTT
many | TRBJ2-1 | TRBV29-1 | 13 | TRBD1 | CSVVRTGGTEQFF | TGCAGCGTTGTTAGGACAGGGGGAACTGAGCAGTTCTTC
many | TRBJ2-5 | TRBV5-1 | 17 | - | CASSPANAGQYQETQYF | TGCGCCAGCAGCCCCGCAAACGCGGGACAGTACCAAGAGACCCAGTACTTC
- | TRBJ1-6 | TRBV3-1 | 16 | - | CASSQDKSRAYSPLHF | TGTGCCAGCAGCCAAGATAAATCAAGGGCGTATTCACCCCTCCACTTT
many | TRBJ2-3 | TRBV27 | 16 | TRBD2 | CASRRVAGPLTDTQYF | TGTGCCAGCAGAAGGGTAGCGGGGCCCCTCACAGATACGCAGTATTTT
many | TRBJ2-5 | TRBV6-6 | 15 | - | CASSYKGRGQETQYF | TGTGCCAGCAGTTACAAGGGTAGGGGCCAAGAGACCCAGTACTTC
- | TRBJ1-1 | TRBV6-5 | 12 | - | CASRDTWTEAFF | TGTGCCAGCAGGGACACCTGGACTGAAGCTTTCTTT
many | TRBJ2-1 | TRBV4-3 | 12 | TRBD1 | CASSRTGNEQFF | TGCGCCAGCAGCCGGACAGGGAATGAGCAGTTCTTC
few | TRBJ2-7 | TRBV5-6 | 14 | TRBD1 | CASSLDRENGEQYF | TGTGCCAGCAGCCTGGACAGGGAGAATGGGGAGCAGTACTTC
many | TRBJ2-7 | TRBV7-2 | 14 | - | CASSRPSGDYEQYF | TGTGCCAGCAGCCGTCCCTCGGGGGACTACGAGCAGTACTTC
- | TRBJ2-1 | TRBV27 | 15 | - | CASSFRVSSYNEQFF | TGTGCCAGCAGTTTCAGGGTAAGCTCCTACAATGAGCAGTTCTTC
many | TRBJ1-3 | TRBV7-2 | 13 | - | CASSPERGNTIYF | TGTGCCAGCAGCCCAGAACGGGGAAACACCATATATTTT
many | TRBJ1-2 | TRBV10-1 | 13 | TRBD1 | CASSDGTGYGYTF | TGCGCCAGCAGTGATGGGACAGGCTATGGCTACACCTTC